These T cell receptor beta chains were read from a single sample in a study of T cell changes during pregnancy in multiple sclerosis. Only in-frame clones appear in the TCRdb table, and some are missing; sequencing was by immunoSEQ multiplex PCR. The repertoire holds 45,000 to 60,000 clones, around nine tenths seen once, with approximately 2.8% in the top ten. The source material was CD8+ T cells from peripheral blood mononuclear cells, sampled before pregnancy. These receptor sequences come from a female donor with multiple sclerosis, enrolled in a pregnancy study. Each CDR3 is given with its conserved first and last residue. The D gene is left open where the match is weak. Only part of the rows carry a size: once, few, many, or a class if the clone is expanded.

size,D,J,V,DNA,CDR3
.,.,TRBJ1-1,TRBV27,TGTGCCAGCAGTTTATCGGGTGTCTACCGGGCTGAAGCTTTCTTT,CASSLSGVYRAEAFF
.,.,TRBJ2-5,TRBV15,TGTGCCACCAGCAGCCGATTCGGGGTAGAGACCCAGTACTTC,CATSSRFGVETQYF
.,TRBD1,TRBJ1-2,TRBV9,TGTGCCAGCAGCGGCACAGGGGAGGCTAACTATGGCTACACCTTC,CASSGTGEANYGYTF
.,.,TRBJ2-1,TRBV11-2,TGTGCCAGCAGCTTCGTTGGCGGGTCCAATGAGCAGTTCTTC,CASSFVGGSNEQFF
.,.,TRBJ1-4,TRBV12-5,TGTGCTAGTGGTTTGGTTGGGGAAGGGGCGAAAAAAGAAAAACTGTTTTTT,CASGLVGEGAKKEKLFF
.,.,TRBJ2-4,TRBV7-2,TGTGCCAGCAGCTTAGAAAGGGAGGACATTCAGTACTTC,CASSLEREDIQYF
.,.,TRBJ2-7,TRBV7-3,TGTGCCAGCAGCCCGGACAACTCCTACGAGCAGTACTTC,CASSPDNSYEQYF
.,TRBD2,TRBJ2-3,TRBV5-4,TGTGCCAGCAGCCCGTTAGCGGGGGGGGCCACAGATACGCAGTATTTT,CASSPLAGGATDTQYF
.,.,TRBJ1-1,TRBV7-8,TGTGCCAGCAGCGCCCTACCTCTGAACACTGAAGCTTTCTTT,CASSALPLNTEAFF
.,.,TRBJ1-6,TRBV11-3,TGTGCCAGCAGCTTAGTGTCCCAGGGTGGGGATTCACCCCTCCACTTT,CASSLVSQGGDSPLHF
.,.,TRBJ1-6,TRBV7-3,TGTGCCAGCTCTGAGGGTAATAATTCACCCCTCCACTTT,CASSEGNNSPLHF
.,.,TRBJ2-2,TRBV4-2,TGTGCCAGCAGCCAATCGGGACTCCGGTTAACATCGAACACCGGGGAGCTGTTTTTT,CASSQSGLRLTSNTGELFF
.,.,TRBJ2-7,TRBV5-6,TGTGCCAGCAGCTGGGGCGACTACGAGCAGTACTTC,CASSWGDYEQYF
.,TRBD1,TRBJ1-2,TRBV27,TGTGCCAGCAGTACAGGGGGCATGGACTATGGCTACACCTTC,CASSTGGMDYGYTF
.,.,TRBJ1-1,TRBV4-3,TGCGCCAGCAGCCAAGAACGGGGGTCGAATGAAGCTTTCTTT,CASSQERGSNEAFF
.,.,TRBJ1-2,TRBV7-2,TGTGCCAGCAGTGAAACTCAGGTTCTCCCTCTCAATTATGGCTACACCTTC,CASSETQVLPLNYGYTF
.,TRBD1,TRBJ1-1,TRBV27,TGTGCCAGCAGTTTAACACAGGGGACTGAAGCTTTCTTT,CASSLTQGTEAFF
once,TRBD1,TRBJ2-7,TRBV6-1,TGTGCCAGCAGTGAATCACACAGGGGTATAGGTTACGAGCAGTACTTC,CASSESHRGIGYEQYF
.,.,TRBJ1-2,TRBV5-4,TGTGCCAGCAGTCTGGGAGGTTTTAACTATGGCTACACCTTC,CASSLGGFNYGYTF
.,.,TRBJ2-7,TRBV7-2,TGTGCCAGCAGCTTAGTAGCGAGGGAGCAGTACTTC,CASSLVAREQYF
few,.,TRBJ1-2,TRBV19,TGTGCCAGTAGTATCGTCGGGGATAGCGGCTACACCTTC,CASSIVGDSGYTF
.,.,TRBJ1-3,TRBV5-4,TGTGCCAGCAGCTCTTGGGAGAGCTCTGGAAACACCATATATTTT,CASSSWESSGNTIYF
.,TRBD2,TRBJ2-3,TRBV10-3,TGTGCCATCAGGACCCGACTAGCGGCTAGCACAGATACGCAGTATTTT,CAIRTRLAASTDTQYF
.,TRBD1,TRBJ2-7,TRBV9,TGTGCCAGCAGCGTAGCCCAGGGACAGAGTACCTACGAGCAGTACTTC,CASSVAQGQSTYEQYF
.,TRBD1,TRBJ2-1,TRBV10-3,TGTGCCATCTCCGGGACAGGGAAGAGCTACAATGAGCAGTTCTTC,CAISGTGKSYNEQFF
.,.,TRBJ2-5,TRBV2,TGTGCCAGCAGTACGAACCTCACCCCCGGGACTCCAACAGTTCAAGAGACCCAGTACTTC,CASSTNLTPGTPTVQETQYF
few,TRBD1,TRBJ2-3,TRBV6-4,TGTGCCAGCAGTGCCCAGGGGGCAGATACGCAGTATTTT,CASSAQGADTQYF
.,TRBD1,TRBJ2-2,TRBV9,TGTGCCAGCATGAAACCGGGACAGGGAAACACCGGGGAGCTGTTTTTT,CASMKPGQGNTGELFF
.,TRBD2,TRBJ2-5,TRBV4-2,TGTGCCAGCAGCCAACTAGCGGGGGGGCTGGAGACCCAGTACTTC,CASSQLAGGLETQYF
.,.,TRBJ2-5,TRBV6-6,TGTGCCAGCAGTAGACCACAGGAGAACCAAGAGACCCAGTACTTC,CASSRPQENQETQYF
.,.,TRBJ2-7,TRBV11-2,TGTGCCAGCAGCTTAAGGGGTTTCTACGAGCAGTACTTC,CASSLRGFYEQYF
.,.,TRBJ1-1,TRBV27,TGTGCCAGCAGTTTAGGGGAGTCCGGGAACACTGAAGCTTTCTTT,CASSLGESGNTEAFF
.,.,TRBJ1-3,TRBV13,TGTGCCAGCACAGAACACGGAGGGAGAAACACCATATATTTT,CASTEHGGRNTIYF
many,.,TRBJ2-3,TRBV6-4,TGTGCCAGCAGTGCGGGGGGCACAGATACGCAGTATTTT,CASSAGGTDTQYF
once,.,TRBJ2-7,TRBV7-8,TGTGCCAGCAGCTTAGCAGCTCTTTACGGTCGAGGGGAGCAGTACTTC,CASSLAALYGRGEQYF
once,.,TRBJ1-1,TRBV5-5,TGTGCCAGCAGCTTGCCAGGTAACACTGAAGCTTTCTTT,CASSLPGNTEAFF
few,TRBD1,TRBJ2-7,TRBV7-2,TGTGCCAGCAGCTCTAGGACAGGGCAAGAGCAGTACTTC,CASSSRTGQEQYF
.,TRBD2,TRBJ2-3,TRBV9,TGTGCCAGCAGCGTAAAGCGGGGGGGTCCCGGGGGCCCAGATACGCAGTATTTT,CASSVKRGGPGGPDTQYF
.,TRBD1,TRBJ1-6,TRBV4-1,TGCGCCAGCAGCCAAGGGACAGGGATTGCACCCCTCCACTTT,CASSQGTGIAPLHF
.,TRBD1,TRBJ2-5,TRBV7-6,TGTGCCAGCAGCCGGACCCGGGACAGTATTAAAGAGACCCAGTACTTC,CASSRTRDSIKETQYF
.,TRBD1,TRBJ2-7,TRBV6-6,TGTGCCAGCAGGGGGGCGGGTTGGACAGGGGACTACGAGCAGTACTTC,CASRGAGWTGDYEQYF
.,.,TRBJ1-1,TRBV10-3,TGTGCCATCAGTGATTGGCAGAACACTGAAGCTTTCTTT,CAISDWQNTEAFF
.,.,TRBJ2-2,TRBV25-1,TGTGCCAGCTTTGGGCAGGGAGAGCTGTTTTTT,CASFGQGELFF
.,.,TRBJ2-7,TRBV10-3,TGTGCCATCAGTGAGGCGCAGGGTATTCGGTCCTACGAGCAGTACTTC,CAISEAQGIRSYEQYF
.,.,TRBJ1-5,TRBV27,TGTGCCAGCAGTTCCACCCAGGGTGGTAATCAGCCCCAGCATTTT,CASSSTQGGNQPQHF
.,.,TRBJ1-2,TRBV2,TGTGCCAGCAGTGACAGCCGGGTCCCCGATGGCTACACCTTC,CASSDSRVPDGYTF
.,.,TRBJ2-7,TRBV4-2,TGTGCCAGCAGCCCAAGTAGGCAGGGTCCAGTGTACGAGCAGTACTTC,CASSPSRQGPVYEQYF
.,TRBD2,TRBJ2-1,TRBV2,TGTGCCAGCAGGACTGGCGGGGGGATCGATGAGCAGTTCTTC,CASRTGGGIDEQFF
.,.,TRBJ2-7,TRBV6-5,TGTGCCAGCAGCCCACCCGGGACTCTTTTTGGCGAGCAGTACTTC,CASSPPGTLFGEQYF
.,TRBD1,TRBJ1-3,TRBV5-1,TGCGCCAGCAGCTTGGTATCGGCAGGGGGAAGGCCTTCGGTTGGAAACACCATATATTTT,CASSLVSAGGRPSVGNTIYF
.,TRBD1,TRBJ2-1,TRBV4-1,TGCGCCAGCAGCCCCGGCGGACAGGGGATCAATGAGCAGTTCTTC,CASSPGGQGINEQFF
.,.,TRBJ1-1,TRBV4-1,TGCGCCAGCAGCCAACCCCCAGGGTATCTGGGCACTGAAGCTTTCTTT,CASSQPPGYLGTEAFF
.,TRBD2,TRBJ2-1,TRBV7-9,TGTGCCAGCAGCTCTGGGGGGGGTGAGCAGTTCTTC,CASSSGGGEQFF
.,TRBD2,TRBJ2-5,TRBV7-3,TGTGCCAGCAGCTCAAGCGGGGGTTACCAAGAGACCCAGTACTTC,CASSSSGGYQETQYF
.,TRBD1,TRBJ1-5,TRBV6-6,TGTGCCAGCAGGTTCATGGGGACAGGGGCCCATCAGCCCCAGCATTTT,CASRFMGTGAHQPQHF
once,TRBD2,TRBJ2-3,TRBV15,TGTGCCACCAGCAGAGATCGGGGGGAGAACCCCGGGCATACGCAGTATTTT,CATSRDRGENPGHTQYF